This TCR beta chain was documented in a study of blood T cell repertoires in COVID-19. Whole-study context: Sample material is recorded as cDNA or gDNA derived from T cells, B-cell-depleted T cells, or PBMCs.

How the authors handled the data: For nucleated cells, counts were estimated from reference gene primer amplification. Profiled with immunoSEQ multiplex PCR; TCRdb holds only in-frame clones, not every one. V and J calls and clone size are those listed in that table; D and trimming were worked out from the DNA. The table lists about 210,000 clones, approximately 82% of them singletons. CDR1 SGHTA and CDR2 FQGNSA come from the germline V gene. Trimming took off 3 bases at V and 1 base at J, with 10 bases between the two ends. The CDR3 consists of 15 residues. The source material was peripheral blood. This chain connects TRBV7-2 to TRBJ2-1; TRBD2 is a possible D gene (6 bases). The source is a woman between 45 and 60 years old with acute or convalescent COVID-19. CDR3 bases: TGTGCCAGCAGCTTCTTGGCGGGATCCTACAATGAGCAGTTCTTC. The encoded protein is CASSFLAGSYNEQFF.